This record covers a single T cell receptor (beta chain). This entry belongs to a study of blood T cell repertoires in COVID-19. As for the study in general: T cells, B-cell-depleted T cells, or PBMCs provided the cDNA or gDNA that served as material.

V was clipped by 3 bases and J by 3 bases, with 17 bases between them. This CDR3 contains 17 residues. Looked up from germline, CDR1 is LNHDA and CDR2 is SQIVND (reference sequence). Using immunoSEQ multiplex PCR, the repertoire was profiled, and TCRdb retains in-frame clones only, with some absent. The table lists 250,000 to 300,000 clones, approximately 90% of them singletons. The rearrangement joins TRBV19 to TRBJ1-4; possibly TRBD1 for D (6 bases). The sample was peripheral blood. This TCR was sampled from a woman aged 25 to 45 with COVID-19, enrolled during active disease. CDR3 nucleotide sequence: TGTGCCAGTAGTATTTGGGGAGAAGGACAGTCTAATGAAAAACTGTTTTTT. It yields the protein CASSIWGEGQSNEKLFF.